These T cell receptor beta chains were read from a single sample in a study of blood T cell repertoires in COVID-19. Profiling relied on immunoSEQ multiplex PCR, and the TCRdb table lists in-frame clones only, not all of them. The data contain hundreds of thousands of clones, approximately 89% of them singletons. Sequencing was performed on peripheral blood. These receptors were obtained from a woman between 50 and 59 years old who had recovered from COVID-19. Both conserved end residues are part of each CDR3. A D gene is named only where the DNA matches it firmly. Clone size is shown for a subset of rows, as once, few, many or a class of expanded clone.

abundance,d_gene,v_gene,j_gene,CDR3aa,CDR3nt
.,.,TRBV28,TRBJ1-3,CASSRATGSDGNTIYF,TGTGCCAGCAGTAGAGCCACAGGGTCAGATGGAAACACCATATATTTT
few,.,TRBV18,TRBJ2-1,CASSPSAGGYNEQFF,TGTGCCAGCTCACCGTCCGCCGGCGGATACAATGAGCAGTTCTTC
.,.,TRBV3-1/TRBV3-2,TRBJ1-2,CASSQGGTGHGYTF,TGTGCCAGCAGCCAAGGGGGAACAGGGCATGGCTACACCTTC
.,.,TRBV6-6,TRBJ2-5,CASTQPGGQETQYF,TGTGCCAGCACTCAGCCTGGAGGACAAGAGACCCAGTACTTC
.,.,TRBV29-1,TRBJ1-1,CSVPRQNGWEAFF,TGCAGCGTTCCCCGACAGAATGGCTGGGAAGCTTTCTTT
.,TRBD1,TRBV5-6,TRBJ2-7,CASSYTRTGGNEQYF,TGTGCCAGCAGCTATACCCGGACAGGGGGGAATGAGCAGTACTTC
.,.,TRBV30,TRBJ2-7,CAWRTGQGYEQYF,TGTGCCTGGAGGACTGGGCAGGGATACGAGCAGTACTTC
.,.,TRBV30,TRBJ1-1,CAWGGGQNTEAFF,TGTGCCTGGGGAGGGGGGCAGAACACTGAAGCTTTCTTT
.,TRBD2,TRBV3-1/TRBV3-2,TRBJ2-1,CASSHWGTSGGRSAQFF,TGTGCCAGCAGCCATTGGGGGACTAGCGGGGGGAGGTCGGCGCAGTTCTTC
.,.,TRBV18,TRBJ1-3,CASSQFDGQTGNTIYF,TGTGCCAGCTCACAATTCGACGGACAGACTGGAAACACCATATATTTT
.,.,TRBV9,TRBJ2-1,CASSVNDGEQQFF,TGTGCCAGCAGCGTAAACGACGGGGAGCAGCAGTTCTTC
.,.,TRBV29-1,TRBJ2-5,CSVVPMGAQETQYF,TGCAGCGTTGTCCCCATGGGGGCCCAAGAGACCCAGTACTTC
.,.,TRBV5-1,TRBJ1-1,CASSLTGNTEAFF,TGCGCCAGCAGCCTCACAGGAAACACTGAAGCTTTCTTT
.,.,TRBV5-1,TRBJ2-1,CASNPLLGSSVGYNEQFF,TGCGCCAGCAACCCCCTGTTGGGTTCTAGCGTGGGCTACAATGAGCAGTTCTTC
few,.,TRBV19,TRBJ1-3,CASSLNRESGNTIYF,TGTGCCAGTAGTTTGAACCGGGAGTCTGGAAACACCATATATTTT
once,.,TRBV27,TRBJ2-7,CASSYARSYEQYF,TGTGCCAGCAGTTACGCTAGATCCTACGAGCAGTACTTC
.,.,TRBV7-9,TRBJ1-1,CASRPPNGNTEAFF,TGTGCCAGCAGACCCCCTAATGGGAACACTGAAGCTTTCTTT
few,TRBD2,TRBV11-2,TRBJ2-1,CASTLTSGSVNEQFF,TGTGCCAGCACCTTGACTAGCGGGAGTGTTAATGAGCAGTTCTTC
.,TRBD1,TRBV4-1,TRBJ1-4,CASSQNRDRGPEKLFF,TGCGCCAGCAGCCAGAACCGGGACAGGGGGCCTGAAAAACTGTTTTTT
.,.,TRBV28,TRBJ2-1,CASSFGQGNSVGQFF,TGTGCCAGCAGTTTTGGGCAGGGTAATTCGGTAGGGCAGTTCTTC
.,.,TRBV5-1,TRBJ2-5,CASSLEGETQYF,TGCGCCAGCAGCTTGGAGGGGGAGACCCAGTACTTC
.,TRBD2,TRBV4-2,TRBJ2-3,CASRLGLAGITDTQYF,TGTGCCAGCAGACTGGGACTAGCGGGGATCACAGATACGCAGTATTTT
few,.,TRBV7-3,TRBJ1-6,CASSLTPRSPLHF,TGTGCCAGCAGCTTAACCCCCCGGTCACCCCTCCACTTT
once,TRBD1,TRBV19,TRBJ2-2,CASSPRLTGAPGELFF,TGTGCCAGTAGTCCTCGCCTGACAGGGGCTCCCGGGGAGCTGTTTTTT
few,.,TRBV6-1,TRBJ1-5,CASSEGRVGNQPQHF,TGTGCCAGCAGTGAAGGCAGGGTTGGCAATCAGCCCCAGCATTTT
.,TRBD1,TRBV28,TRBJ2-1,CASGQGYEQFF,TGTGCCAGCGGACAGGGGTATGAGCAGTTCTTC
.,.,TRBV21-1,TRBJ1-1,CASSKAGQPNTEAFF,TGTGCCAGCAGCAAAGCGGGACAGCCGAACACTGAAGCTTTCTTT
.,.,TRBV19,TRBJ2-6,CASSMRPGRESSGANVLTF,TGTGCCAGTAGTATGCGACCGGGCCGGGAGAGCTCTGGGGCCAACGTCCTGACTTTC
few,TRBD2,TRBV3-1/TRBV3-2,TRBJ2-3,CASSQGLALDTQYF,TGTGCCAGCAGCCAAGGACTAGCCTTAGATACGCAGTATTTT
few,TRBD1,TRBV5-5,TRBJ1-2,CASSSAQGDYGYTF,TGTGCCAGCAGCTCGGCGCAGGGGGACTATGGCTACACCTTC
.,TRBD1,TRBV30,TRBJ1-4,CAWSRQGVNEKLFF,TGTGCCTGGAGCAGACAGGGGGTGAATGAAAAACTGTTTTTT
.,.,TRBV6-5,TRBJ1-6,CASSYSRDTSNSPLHF,TGTGCCAGCAGTTACTCTAGGGACACATCAAATTCACCCCTCCACTTT
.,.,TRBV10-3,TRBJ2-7,CAIGSGEYEQYF,TGTGCCATCGGTTCGGGGGAGTACGAGCAGTACTTC
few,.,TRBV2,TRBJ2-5,CASEVRGQETQYF,TGTGCCAGCGAGGTCAGGGGCCAAGAGACCCAGTACTTC
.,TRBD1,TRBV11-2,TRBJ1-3,CASSLDRVRSGNTIYF,TGTGCCAGCAGCTTGGACAGGGTACGGAGTGGAAACACCATATATTTT
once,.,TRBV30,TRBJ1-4,CAWSGAAGHEKLFF,TGTGCCTGGAGTGGGGCCGCGGGGCATGAAAAACTGTTTTTT
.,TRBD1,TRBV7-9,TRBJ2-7,CASGTVVSEQYF,TGTGCCAGCGGGACAGTAGTAAGCGAGCAGTACTTC
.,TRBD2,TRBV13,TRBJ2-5,CASSFKLAGGRETQYF,TGTGCCAGCAGCTTCAAACTAGCGGGGGGGCGGGAGACCCAGTACTTC
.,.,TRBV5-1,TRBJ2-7,CASSLQGFNEQYF,TGCGCCAGCAGCTTGCAGGGTTTCAACGAGCAGTACTTC
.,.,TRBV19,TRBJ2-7,CASSIRATYEQYF,TGTGCCAGTAGTATCAGGGCTACCTACGAGCAGTACTTC
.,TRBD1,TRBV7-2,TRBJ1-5,CATQRSAGQPNQPQHF,TGTGCCACCCAGAGGTCCGCGGGACAGCCCAATCAGCCCCAGCATTTT
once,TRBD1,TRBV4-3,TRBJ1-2,CASSHTGTGAYGYTF,TGCGCCAGCAGCCACACCGGGACAGGGGCCTATGGCTACACCTTC
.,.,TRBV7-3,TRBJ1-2,CASSLNGAAPMTF,TGTGCCAGCAGCTTAAATGGGGCAGCACCAATGACCTTC
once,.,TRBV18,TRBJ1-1,CASSQNTDLRTEAFF,TGTGCCAGCTCACAAAATACTGATTTGAGAACTGAAGCTTTCTTT
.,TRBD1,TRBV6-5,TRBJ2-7,CASSPAQGAAHEQYF,TGTGCCAGCAGTCCTGCCCAGGGGGCGGCCCACGAGCAGTACTTC
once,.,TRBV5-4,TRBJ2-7,CASSLDAGGFNEQYF,TGTGCCAGCAGCTTGGATGCTGGGGGGTTCAACGAGCAGTACTTC
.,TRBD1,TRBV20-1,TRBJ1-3,CSASGDRVSGNTIYF,TGCAGTGCTAGTGGGGACAGGGTATCTGGAAACACCATATATTTT
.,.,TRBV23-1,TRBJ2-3,CASSQSPSGSAGRTDTQYF,TGCGCCAGCAGTCAATCTCCCTCAGGATCGGCGGGACGCACAGATACGCAGTATTTT
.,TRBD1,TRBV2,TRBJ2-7,CASSERTGAEQYF,TGTGCCAGCAGTGAAAGGACAGGGGCGGAACAGTACTTC
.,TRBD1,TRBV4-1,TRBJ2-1,CASSQSTGVGGNEQFF,TGCGCCAGCAGCCAATCGACAGGGGTAGGGGGCAATGAGCAGTTCTTC
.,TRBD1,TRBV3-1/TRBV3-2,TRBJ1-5,CASSQGQASAQPQHF,TGTGCCAGCAGCCAGGGACAGGCATCAGCTCAGCCCCAGCATTTT
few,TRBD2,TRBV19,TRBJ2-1,CASSLTSGNYNEQFF,TGTGCCAGTAGTTTGACTAGCGGGAATTACAATGAGCAGTTCTTC